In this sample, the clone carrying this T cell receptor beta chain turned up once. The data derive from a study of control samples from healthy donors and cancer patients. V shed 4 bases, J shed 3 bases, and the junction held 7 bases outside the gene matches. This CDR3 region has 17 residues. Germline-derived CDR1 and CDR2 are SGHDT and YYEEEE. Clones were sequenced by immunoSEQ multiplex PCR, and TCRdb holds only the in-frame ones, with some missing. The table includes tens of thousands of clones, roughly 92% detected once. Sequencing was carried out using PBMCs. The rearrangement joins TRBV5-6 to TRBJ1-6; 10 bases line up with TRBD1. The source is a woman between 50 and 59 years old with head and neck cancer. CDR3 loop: CASSPGGQGDYNSPLHF. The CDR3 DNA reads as TGTGCCAGCAGCCCCGGTGGACAGGGGGACTATAATTCACCCCTCCACTTT. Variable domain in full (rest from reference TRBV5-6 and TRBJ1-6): DAGVTQSPTHLIKTRGQQVTLRCSPKSGHDTVSWYQQALGQGPQFIFQYYEEEERQRGNFPDRFSGHQFPNYSSELNVNALLLGDSALYLCASSPGGQGDYNSPLHFGNGTRLTVT.